The clone carrying this T cell receptor beta chain came up a few times. Its matching antigen is unknown. This sample is part of a study of T-cell reconstitution after alpha-beta-depleted transplantation in children. Preparing the TCRbeta library involved the use of unique molecular identifiers. TCRdb re-analysed the PCR reads in MiXCR, keeping a single row per CDR3 protein. The sample carries some 260,000 distinct CDR3 sequences, 20% to 30% recorded once. Study-wide findings and caveats: Some patients' high day-60 TCRbeta diversity was attributed to recipient cells surviving conditioning.

The sample consisted of PBMCs, mostly from graft donor cells, taken 360 days after TCRalphabeta/CD19-depleted stem cell transplant. The sequence came from a female patient aged 2 to 10 who had a stem cell transplant for congenital amegakaryocytic thrombocytopenia, so the T cells may come from the graft donor.

CDR3 DNA sequence: TGTGCCAGCAGTTTACGCGCTACTCCTAGCACAGATACGCAGTATTTT. Translated: CASSLRATPSTDTQYF. This chain links TRBV12-3 or TRBV12-4 with TRBJ2-3, with no clear D. V lost 2 bases, J lost 0 bases, and 12 bases lay in between. CDR3 size: 16 residues.